Following are 23 T cell receptor beta chains from one sample sequenced in a study of tumour-infiltrating T cells in Burkitt lymphoma. Repertoires were generated with immunoSEQ multiplex PCR, while TCRdb's copy carries only in-frame clones and drops some. The sample consists of around 730 clones, around 95% of them appearing once. Sequencing was carried out using tumor tissue. Receptors were obtained from a human donor with Burkitt lymphoma.

About this clone: It is unclear where the CDR3 begins or ends on the DNA, so no DNA is shown, and the CDR3 is as TCRdb lists it. The rearrangement links TRBV5-4 to TRBJ2-1; the table gives TRBD1 as D, unverified against the DNA. 14 amino acids form the CDR3, both terminal residues included. Germline-derived CDR1 and CDR2 are SGHNT and YYREEE (reference sequence). CDR3 region: CASSFGPGDNEQFF.

The V call is TRBV5-1, the J call TRBJ1-1; D is possibly TRBD1 (5 bases). This CDR3 contains 12 residues. The germline gives CDR1 SGHRS, CDR2 YFSETQ. Trimming took off 4 bases at V and 3 bases at J, with 7 bases between the two ends. The CDR3 sequence: CASSRDDTEAFF. The CDR3 region has the DNA TGCGCCAGCAGCAGGGACGACACTGAAGCTTTCTTT.

This clone was detected once. The chain couples TRBV27 to TRBJ2-1; 10 bases are shared with TRBD2. The CDR3 totals 15 residues. J was trimmed by 0 bases and V by 7 bases; bases with no gene match: 3. Germline V gene sequence: CDR1 MNHEY, CDR2 SMNVEV (reference sequence). The CDR3 reads CASTSSGSSYNEQFF. The CDR3 coding sequence is TGTGCCAGCACCTCTAGCGGGAGCTCCTACAATGAGCAGTTCTTC.

V gene TRBV7-9 combines with J gene TRBJ2-7, with TRBD2 matching 8 bases. The CDR3 consists of 15 residues. Germline V lookup: CDR1 SEHNR, CDR2 FQNEAQ (reference sequence). The V segment lost 1 base and the J segment 3 bases; nucleotides outside the gene matches: 5. The CDR3 coding sequence is TGTGCCAGCAGCTTAGGCCCGGGACTAGACTACGAGCAGTACTTC. Translated, it gives CASSLGPGLDYEQYF.

V is TRBV27 and J is TRBJ2-7, with 8 bases matching TRBD2. The CDR3 is 12 residues long. Trimming at V came to 3 bases and at J to 6 bases, leaving 1 base not matched to a gene. Germline CDR1 reads MNHEY; CDR2 reads SMNVEV (reference sequence). The CDR3 is CASSFGGAEQYF. CDR3 in DNA: TGTGCCAGCAGTTTCGGGGGGGCCGAGCAGTACTTC.

The chain is built from TRBV2 and TRBJ1-5, with 7 positions matching TRBD1. This CDR3 has 14 residues. Trimming removed 5 bases from V and 7 bases from J; junction bases left unmatched: 8. The germline CDR1 and CDR2 sequences are SNHLY and FYNNEI. CDR3 nucleotide sequence: TGTGCCAGCAGTCCGACAGGGACAAACCAGCCCCAGCATTTT. This translates into CASSPTGTNQPQHF.

The chain has TRBV14 and TRBJ1-6, with 7 bases that match TRBD1. The CDR3 totals 15 residues. V was clipped by 4 bases and J by 10 bases; unmatched bases: 10. Germline V lookup: CDR1 SGHDN, CDR2 FVKESK. The CDR3 nucleotides are TGTGCCAGCAGCCGGACAGGTGGGGTCAACTCACCCCTCCACTTT. Protein sequence: CASSRTGGVNSPLHF.

The chain recombines TRBV5-1 with TRBJ2-2, with D unclear. Germline V gives CDR1 SGHRS, CDR2 YFSETQ. V shed 2 bases and J shed 1 base, with 12 bases lying between them. The CDR3 sequence is 16 residues long. The CDR3 DNA reads TGCGCCAGCAGCTTCTTCCAGGTTCAGAACACCGGGGAGCTGTTTTTT. Translation gives CASSFFQVQNTGELFF.

This chain links TRBV6-6 with TRBJ2-5; 9 bases map to TRBD2. CDR1 MNHNY and CDR2 SVGAGI come from the germline V gene (reference sequence). The CDR3 length is 15 residues. Germline trimming cut 1 base from V and 3 bases from J; bases unmatched to any gene: 3. CDR3 sequence (DNA): TGTGCCAGCAGTTACTTAGCGGGAGAGGAAGAGACCCAGTACTTC. Its translation is CASSYLAGEEETQYF.

The chain is built from TRBV7-9 and TRBJ1-1, with 7 bases lining up with TRBD1. With 1 base clipped from V and 6 bases from J, the junction kept 8 bases outside the gene matches. This CDR3 contains 15 residues. CDR1 is SEHNR, CDR2 FQNEAQ, per germline (reference sequence). The CDR3 region is CASSLGGNRGPEAFF. In DNA, the CDR3 is TGTGCCAGCAGCTTAGGGGGAAACAGGGGCCCTGAAGCTTTCTTT.

The chain uses TRBV7-2 and TRBJ2-1; D might be TRBD1 or TRBD2, each matching 5 bases. V lost 5 bases and J 4 bases, leaving 15 bases between the germline ends. Per the germline V gene, CDR1 is SGHTA and CDR2 is FQGNSA. The CDR3 is 15 amino acids. CDR3 amino acids: CASSPAEGFYNEQFF. As DNA, the CDR3 is TGTGCCAGCAGCCCAGCAGAGGGGTTTTACAATGAGCAGTTCTTC.

The chain combines TRBV6-4 with TRBJ2-5; 10 bases agree with TRBD2. CDR3 length: 15 residues. The trim removed 6 bases at V and 5 bases at J, leaving 9 bases unmatched. Germline CDR1 reads MRHNA; CDR2 reads SNTAGT. The CDR3 loop is CASSPASGGLETQYF. CDR3 sequence (DNA): TGTGCCAGCAGCCCCGCTAGCGGGGGTCTGGAGACCCAGTACTTC.

V gene TRBV20-1 combines with J gene TRBJ2-5; D is unresolved. The V end was cut by 3 bases, the J end by 1 base, with 0 bases between. Germline V lookup: CDR1 DFQATT, CDR2 SNEGSKA (reference sequence). The CDR3 length is 10 residues. The CDR3 sequence is CSASQETQYF. The CDR3 coding sequence is TGCAGTGCTAGCCAAGAGACCCAGTACTTC.

The rearrangement links TRBV6-5 to TRBJ2-1; perhaps TRBD2 as D (6 bases). Deletions cut 3 bases from V and 6 bases from J, with 12 bases between. Germline lookup yields CDR1 MNHEY and CDR2 SVGAGI. CDR3 length: 14 residues. For the CDR3, the DNA is TGTGCCAGCAGTTATGAACTCGGGAGCAATGAGCAGTTCTTC. Translating it yields CASSYELGSNEQFF.

V is TRBV5-8 and J is TRBJ2-3, with D tentatively TRBD2 (6 bases). The germline V and J ends were trimmed by 4 bases and 1 base, with 13 bases remaining between them. CDR1 is SGHTS and CDR2 is YDEGEE in the germline V gene. The CDR3 length is 15 residues. The CDR3 DNA sequence: TGTGCCAGCAGCCTGTACGGGGGAGGCACAGATACGCAGTATTTT. This sequence encodes CASSLYGGGTDTQYF. The full variable domain, with the rest looked up from reference TRBV5-8 and TRBJ2-3, is EAGVTQSPTHLIKTRGQQATLRCSPISGHTSVYWYQQALGLGLQFLLWYDEGEERNRGNFPPRFSGRQFPNYSSELNVNALELEDSALYLCASSLYGGGTDTQYFGPGTRLTVL.

The chain combines TRBV29-1 with TRBJ1-2, with 7 bases aligning to TRBD1. CDR3 length equals 13 residues. From germline, CDR1 is SQVTM and CDR2 ANQGSEA. The V and J ends lost 6 bases and 2 bases, in that order; junction bases with no gene match: 6. DNA of the CDR3: TGCAGCGTGCTGGGACAGACAAACTATGGCTACACCTTC. Encoded protein: CSVLGQTNYGYTF.

The chain links TRBV6-5 to TRBJ1-5, with 7 bases lining up with TRBD1. The CDR3 has 15 residues. Unmatched junction bases numbered 8, after V lost 2 bases and J lost 7 bases. CDR1 and CDR2 (germline): MNHEY, SVGAGI. CDR3 residues: CASSYEPGGGQPQHF. In nucleotides, the CDR3 is TGTGCCAGCAGTTACGAGCCAGGGGGAGGGCAGCCCCAGCATTTT.

The chain combines TRBV13 with TRBJ2-7; no reliable D call. V shed 5 bases and J shed 2 bases, with 7 bases lying between them. Germline loops: CDR1 PRHDT, CDR2 FYEKMQ (reference sequence). This CDR3 is built from 12 residues. CDR3 in DNA: TGTGCCAGCAGCACCCGCACCTACGAGCAGTACTTC. It translates to CASSTRTYEQYF. Full variable domain (missing parts from reference TRBV13 and TRBJ2-7): AAGVIQSPRHLIKEKRETATLKCYPIPRHDTVYWYQQGPGQDPQFLISFYEKMQSDKGSIPDRFSAQQFSDYHSELNMSSLELGDSALYFCASSTRTYEQYFGPGTRLTVT.

The chain combines TRBV2 with TRBJ1-1; no clear D. Germline V gene data show CDR1 as SNHLY and CDR2 as FYNNEI. The V end lost 6 bases, the J end lost 1 base, and 9 bases lay between the germline ends. The length of the CDR3 is 13 residues. CDR3 protein: CASSPRGNTEAFF. The CDR3 DNA is TGTGCCAGCAGCCCGAGAGGGAACACTGAAGCTTTCTTT.

The rearrangement uses TRBV7-8 and TRBJ1-2; a possible D gene is TRBD1 (6 bases). This CDR3 has 14 amino acids. Germline-derived CDR1 and CDR2 are SGHVS and FQNEAQ. V was shortened by 3 bases and J by 2 bases, with 10 bases between the two germline ends. CDR3 protein: CASSLGHPNYGYTF. Here the CDR3 DNA reads TGTGCCAGCAGCTTGGGACACCCAAACTATGGCTACACCTTC. Together with reference TRBV7-8 and TRBJ1-2, the CDR3 gives the full variable domain: GAGVSQSPRYKVAKRGQDVALRCDPISGHVSLFWYQQALGQGPEFLTYFQNEAQLDKSGLPSDRFFAERPEGSVSTLKIQRTQQEDSAVYLCASSLGHPNYGYTFGSGTRLTVV.

The rearrangement joins TRBV27 to TRBJ2-2; D may be TRBD1 (5 bases). The V and J ends lost 7 bases and 1 base respectively, with 7 bases between them. Germline V gives CDR1 MNHEY, CDR2 SMNVEV (reference sequence). This CDR3 spans 13 amino acids. CDR3 amino acids: CASNQGNTGELFF. In DNA form, the CDR3 reads TGTGCCAGCAATCAGGGGAACACCGGGGAGCTGTTTTTT.

In this sample, this clone turned up once. This chain joins TRBV9 and TRBJ1-1; D is undetermined. This CDR3 is 13 amino acids long. Germline values: CDR1 SGDLS, CDR2 YYNGEE. Deletions cut 3 bases from V and 5 bases from J, with 11 bases between. The CDR3 DNA sequence: TGTGCCAGCAGCGCCGAGAGTGGAACTGAAGCTTTCTTT. This encodes CASSAESGTEAFF.

The chain joins TRBV6-1 to TRBJ2-3, with TRBD2 matching over 8 bases. Germline values: CDR1 MNHNS, CDR2 SASEGT. There are 16 residues in the CDR3. V lost 0 bases to trimming and J lost 7 bases; unmatched junction nucleotides: 9. CDR3 in DNA: TGTGCCAGCAGTGAAGCGGCCGGGGGGGCCATTAATACGCAGTATTTT. The encoded protein is CASSEAAGGAINTQYF.